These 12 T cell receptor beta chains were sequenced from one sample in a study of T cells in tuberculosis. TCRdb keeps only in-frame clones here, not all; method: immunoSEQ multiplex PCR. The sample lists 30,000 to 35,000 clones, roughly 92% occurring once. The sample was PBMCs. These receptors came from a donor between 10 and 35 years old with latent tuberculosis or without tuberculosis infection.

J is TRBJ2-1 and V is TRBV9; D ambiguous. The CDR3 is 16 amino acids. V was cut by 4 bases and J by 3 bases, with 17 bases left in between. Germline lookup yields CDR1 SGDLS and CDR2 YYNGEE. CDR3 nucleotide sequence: TGTGCCAGCAGCCTTACGGTCGCACGGAGCTACAATGAGCAGTTCTTC. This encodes CASSLTVARSYNEQFF. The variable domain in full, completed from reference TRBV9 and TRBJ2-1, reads DSGVTQTPKHLITATGQRVTLRCSPRSGDLSVYWYQQSLDQGLQFLIQYYNGEERAKGNILERFSAQQFPDLHSELNLSSLELGDSALYFCASSLTVARSYNEQFFGPGTRLTVL.

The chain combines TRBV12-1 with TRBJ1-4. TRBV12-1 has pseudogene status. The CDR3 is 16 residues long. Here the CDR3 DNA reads TGTGCCAGCAGATCCCGGGAGGGGCGGTCTAATGAAAAACTGTTTTTT. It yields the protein CASRSREGRSNEKLFF.

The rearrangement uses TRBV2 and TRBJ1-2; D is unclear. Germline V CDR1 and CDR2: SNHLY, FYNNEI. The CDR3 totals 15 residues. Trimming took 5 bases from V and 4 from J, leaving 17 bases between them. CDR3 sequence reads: CASSSVNGGVYGYTF. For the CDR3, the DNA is TGTGCCAGCAGTTCGGTCAATGGCGGGGTCTATGGCTACACCTTC.

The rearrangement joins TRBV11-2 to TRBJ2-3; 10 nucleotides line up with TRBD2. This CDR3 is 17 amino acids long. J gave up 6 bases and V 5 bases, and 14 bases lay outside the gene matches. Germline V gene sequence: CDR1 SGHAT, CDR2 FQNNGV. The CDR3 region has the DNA TGTGCCAGCAGCCGACAATTAAGCGGGAGGGCCATGGATACGCAGTATTTT. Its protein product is CASSRQLSGRAMDTQYF.

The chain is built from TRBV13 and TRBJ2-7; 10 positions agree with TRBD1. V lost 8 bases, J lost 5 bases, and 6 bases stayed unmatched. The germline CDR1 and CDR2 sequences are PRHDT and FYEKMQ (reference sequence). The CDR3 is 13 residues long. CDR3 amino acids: CASRGDRGDEQYF. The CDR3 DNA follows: TGTGCCAGCCGAGGGGACAGGGGTGACGAGCAGTACTTC.

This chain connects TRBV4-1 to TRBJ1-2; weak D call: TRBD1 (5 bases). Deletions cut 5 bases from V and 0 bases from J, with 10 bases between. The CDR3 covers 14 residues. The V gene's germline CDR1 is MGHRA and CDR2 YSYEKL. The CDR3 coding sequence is TGCGCCAGCAGCGCGACAGCTTCTAACTATGGCTACACCTTC. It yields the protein CASSATASNYGYTF.

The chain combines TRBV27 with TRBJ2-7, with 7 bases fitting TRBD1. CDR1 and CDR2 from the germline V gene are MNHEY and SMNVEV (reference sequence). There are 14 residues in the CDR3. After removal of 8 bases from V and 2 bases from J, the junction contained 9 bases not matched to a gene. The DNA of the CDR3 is TGTGCCAGCTCCCCAGGGGGACAAGCCTACGAGCAGTACTTC. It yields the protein CASSPGGQAYEQYF.

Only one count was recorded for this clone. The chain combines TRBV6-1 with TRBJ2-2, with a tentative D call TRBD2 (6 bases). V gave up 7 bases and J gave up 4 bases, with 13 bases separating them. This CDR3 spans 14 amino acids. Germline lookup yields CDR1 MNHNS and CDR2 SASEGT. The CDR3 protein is CASTPGVFTGELFF. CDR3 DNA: TGTGCCAGCACCCCGGGGGTATTCACCGGGGAGCTGTTTTTT.

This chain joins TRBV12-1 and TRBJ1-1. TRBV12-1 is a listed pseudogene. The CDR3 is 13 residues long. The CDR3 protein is CASSFRGLGEAFF. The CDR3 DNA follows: TGTGCCAGCAGCTTTAGGGGACTCGGCGAAGCTTTCTTT.

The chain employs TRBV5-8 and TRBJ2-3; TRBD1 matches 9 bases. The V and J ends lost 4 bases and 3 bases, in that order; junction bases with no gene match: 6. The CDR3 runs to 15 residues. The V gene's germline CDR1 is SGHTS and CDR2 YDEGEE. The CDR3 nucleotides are TGTGCCAGCAGCCTAACCGGGACAGGGACAGATACGCAGTATTTT. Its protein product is CASSLTGTGTDTQYF.

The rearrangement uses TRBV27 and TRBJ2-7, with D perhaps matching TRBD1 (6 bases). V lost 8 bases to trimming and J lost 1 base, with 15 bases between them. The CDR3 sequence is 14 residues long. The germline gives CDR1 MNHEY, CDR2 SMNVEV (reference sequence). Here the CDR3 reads CASSYRDMSYEQYF. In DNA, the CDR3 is TGTGCCAGCTCTTACCGGGACATGTCCTACGAGCAGTACTTC.

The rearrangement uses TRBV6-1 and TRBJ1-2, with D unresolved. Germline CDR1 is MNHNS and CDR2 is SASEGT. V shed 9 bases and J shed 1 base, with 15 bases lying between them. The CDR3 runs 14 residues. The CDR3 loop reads CASGGPRNNYGYTF. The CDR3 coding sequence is TGTGCCAGTGGCGGGCCCCGAAATAACTATGGCTACACCTTC.